The 10 T cell receptor beta chains listed next were all sequenced from one sample in a study of T cells after yellow fever vaccination. TCRdb re-analysed the 5' RACE reads in MiXCR, keeping a single row per CDR3 protein. The table shows some 550,000 distinct CDR3 sequences, with roughly a fifth occurring only once. The source was PBMCs, collected 15 days after the yellow fever booster vaccination. These receptors were obtained from a man aged 25 to 45 who received the YFV17D yellow fever vaccine.

The chain uses TRBV14 and TRBJ2-7; D gene ambiguous. CDR1 is SGHDN and CDR2 is FVKESK in the germline V gene. The germline V and J ends were trimmed by 4 bases and 6 bases, with 10 bases remaining between them. The CDR3 contains 12 residues. In nucleotides, the CDR3 is TGTGCCAGCAGCCTCAGACGATCCGAGCAGTACTTC. Residues: CASSLRRSEQYF. Based on the CDR3 plus reference TRBV14 and TRBJ2-7, the full variable domain is EAGVTQFPSHSVIEKGQTVTLRCDPISGHDNLYWYRRVMGKEIKFLLHFVKESKQDESGMPNNRFLAERTGGTYSTLKVQPAELEDSGVYFCASSLRRSEQYFGPGTRLTVT.

The sample holds a few counts of this clonotype. The CDR3 region is CSVLESSGTDTQYF. The CDR3 region has the DNA TGCAGCGTCCTAGAGTCCTCGGGCACAGATACGCAGTATTTT. The rearrangement uses TRBV29-1 and TRBJ2-3, with D uncertain. Germline V lookup: CDR1 SQVTM, CDR2 ANQGSEA. Trimming took off 6 bases at V and 1 base at J, with 14 bases between the two ends. The CDR3 loop spans 14 amino acids.

This sequence joins TRBV20-1 and TRBJ2-7; no clear D gene. The CDR3 has 13 amino acids. Germline V gene data show CDR1 as DFQATT and CDR2 as SNEGSKA (reference sequence). Trimming removed 2 bases at V and 3 bases at J, with 11 bases between. Here the CDR3 DNA reads TGCAGTGCTAGACTCCCCCCAGGCTACGAGCAGTACTTC. Its protein product is CSARLPPGYEQYF.

This chain connects TRBV18 to TRBJ2-3, with no clear D. The ends were cut back, 6 bases at V and 0 bases at J, with 16 bases in the middle. Germline-derived CDR1 and CDR2 are KGHSH and LQKENI. The CDR3 covers 16 residues. The CDR3 nucleotides are TGTGCCAGCTCCGGCCTCTTGGCTGGGAGCACAGATACGCAGTATTTT. Residues: CASSGLLAGSTDTQYF.

This clonotype was seen a handful of times. V is TRBV11-2 and J is TRBJ1-5; D is unresolved. The CDR3 is 13 residues long. CDR1 is SGHAT, CDR2 FQNNGV, per germline. Trimming removed 6 bases from V and 1 base from J, with 7 bases in between. The CDR3 loop reads CASSEQSNQPQHF. Written as DNA, the CDR3 is TGTGCCAGCAGTGAGCAGAGCAATCAGCCCCAGCATTTT.

This clonotype was observed a handful of times. This chain links TRBV7-6 with TRBJ2-1; 8 bases match TRBD2. The CDR3 consists of 16 residues. V lost 2 bases and J lost 7; bases outside the gene matches: 10. CDR1 and CDR2 from the germline V gene are SGHVS and FNYEAQ. In DNA form, the CDR3 reads TGTGCCAGCAGCTTAAGGACTAGCCCTCTAGGGAATGAGCAGTTCTTC. This translates into CASSLRTSPLGNEQFF.

The chain carries TRBV6-5 and TRBJ2-5; D might be TRBD1 (5 bases). The V end was cut by 6 bases, the J end by 5 bases, with 10 bases between. Germline CDR1 and CDR2: MNHEY and SVGAGI. This CDR3 is built from 12 residues. CDR3 loop: CASRDMVETQYF. CDR3 DNA: TGTGCCAGCAGGGACATGGTGGAGACCCAGTACTTC.

The chain is built from TRBV20-1 and TRBJ2-7; no clear D. Trimming shortened V by 6 bases and J by 5 bases, and 11 bases separated the two germline ends. This CDR3 has 11 residues. The germline V gene has CDR1 DFQATT and CDR2 SNEGSKA (reference sequence). CDR3 nucleotides: TGCAGTGCCCCCGTTTGGAACGAGCAGTACTTC. Its translation is CSAPVWNEQYF.

V and J are TRBV12-3 or TRBV12-4 and TRBJ2-3; D not certain. The V end lost 5 bases, the J end lost 4 bases, and 19 bases lay between the germline ends. This CDR3 has 16 amino acids. In DNA form, the CDR3 reads TGTGCCAGCAGTACGGACGTATCCAAAGGTCCAGATACGCAGTATTTT. The encoded protein is CASSTDVSKGPDTQYF.

CDR3 region: CASSFGQNSPNGIQYF. CDR3 DNA: TGTGCCAGCAGCTTCGGACAGAATAGCCCGAACGGAATTCAGTACTTC. This rearrangement joins TRBV7-9 to TRBJ2-4, with D perhaps TRBD1 (6 bases). The length of the CDR3 is 16 residues. Germline V gives CDR1 SEHNR, CDR2 FQNEAQ (reference sequence). V was clipped by 3 bases and J by 10 bases, with 22 bases between them.